This T cell receptor beta chain was captured in a study of cytomegalovirus exposure and HLA in healthy donors. The study ran its PCR with 60 Vbeta and 13 Jbeta primers. The assay was immunoSEQ multiplex PCR, and TCRdb's table has in-frame clones only and misses some. The sample holds roughly 100,000 clones; about three fifths are singletons and the top ten take less than 5%. The V gene lost 2 bases and the J gene lost 1 base, with 18 bases spanning the gap. The CDR3 covers 17 residues. Germline V gives CDR1 MGHRA, CDR2 YSYEKL. Sample: PBMCs. The rearrangement joins TRBV4-1 to TRBJ2-7; D is perhaps TRBD1 (6 bases). This clonotype was obtained from a human donor in good health. CDR3 nucleotide sequence: TGCGCCAGCAGCCAAAGCCCCGGGACATCGCTATCCTACGAGCAGTACTTC. It yields the protein CASSQSPGTSLSYEQYF.